These 30 T cell receptor beta chains were sequenced from one sample in a study of blood T cell repertoires in COVID-19. Profiling relied on immunoSEQ multiplex PCR, and the TCRdb table lists in-frame clones only, not all of them. The data show about 260,000 clones, with 86% seen just once and approximately 2.1% held by the top ten. Sequenced sample: PBMCs or T cells enriched from blood (not recorded which). These receptors came from a woman aged 45 to 65 who had recovered from COVID-19.

The chain recombines TRBV4-1 with TRBJ1-4; D ambiguous. The CDR3 consists of 15 residues. V was trimmed by 1 base and J by 4 bases, leaving 10 bases between them. Germline-derived CDR1 and CDR2 are MGHRA and YSYEKL. The CDR3 protein is CASSQGGQINEKLFF. The CDR3 bases are TGCGCCAGCAGCCAAGGAGGTCAGATTAATGAAAAACTGTTTTTT.

V usage is TRBV2 and J usage is TRBJ2-7, with TRBD1 matching 8 bases. CDR1 SNHLY and CDR2 FYNNEI come from the germline V gene. The ends lost 6 bases at V and 2 bases at J; junction bases unmatched: 6. The CDR3 covers 14 residues. DNA for the CDR3: TGTGCCAGCAGCCGCGGACAGGGAACCTACGAGCAGTACTTC. Translated, it gives CASSRGQGTYEQYF.

The rearrangement joins TRBV6-2 or TRBV6-3 to TRBJ1-3; D is undetermined. CDR1 is MNHEY and CDR2 is SVGEGT in the germline V gene. The V and J ends lost 4 bases and 4 bases respectively, with 14 bases between them. The CDR3 loop spans 15 amino acids. The chain's CDR3 is CASSFRERRGNTIYF. In DNA form, the CDR3 reads TGTGCCAGCAGTTTCCGGGAGAGACGAGGAAACACCATATATTTT.

The rearrangement joins TRBV13 to TRBJ1-3; TRBD1 matches at 10 bases. J lost 3 bases, V lost 5 bases, and 16 bases had no gene match. The CDR3 is made up of 19 amino acids. The germline gives CDR1 PRHDT, CDR2 FYEKMQ (reference sequence). This chain's CDR3 is CASSQTGGEGTGDGNTIYF. The CDR3, as DNA: TGTGCCAGCAGCCAAACCGGTGGGGAAGGGACAGGGGATGGAAACACCATATATTTT.

The V gene is TRBV19, the J gene TRBJ2-3, with 13 bases identical to TRBD2. The V gene end was trimmed by 4 bases and the J gene end by 2 bases; junction bases not matched to a gene: 6. The CDR3 spans 17 residues. CDR1 and CDR2 (germline): LNHDA, SQIVND (reference sequence). Written as DNA, the CDR3 is TGTGCCAGTAGTAGACTAGCGGGGGGCTCCAACACAGATACGCAGTATTTT. Protein sequence: CASSRLAGGSNTDTQYF.

In its sample, this clone was seen once. This chain connects TRBV28 to TRBJ1-3; 9 nucleotides align to TRBD1. Germline V lookup: CDR1 MDHEN, CDR2 SYDVKM. The V and J ends lost 3 bases and 3 bases, in that order; junction bases with no gene match: 6. This CDR3 comprises 16 residues. In DNA, the CDR3 is TGTGCCAGCAGTTTGTTTTTGGGACAGGGTGGAAACACCATATATTTT. Translation gives CASSLFLGQGGNTIYF. Full variable domain (missing parts from reference TRBV28 and TRBJ1-3): DVKVTQSSRYLVKRTGEKVFLECVQDMDHENMFWYRQDPGLGLRLIYFSYDVKMKEKGDIPEGYSVSREKKERFSLILESASTNQTSMYLCASSLFLGQGGNTIYFGEGSWLTVV.

The chain has TRBV21-1 and TRBJ1-4; TRBD1, the table's D call, lacks a check against the DNA. TRBV21-1 is a recognized pseudogene. CDR3 length: 15 residues. The CDR3 here is CASSKGPATNEKLFF. Here the CDR3 DNA reads TGTGCCAGCAGCAAAGGGCCCGCAACTAATGAAAAACTGTTTTTT.

The sample holds a few counts of this clone. The chain has TRBV19 and TRBJ1-1, with 10 bases fitting TRBD1. This CDR3 region has 16 residues. The germline V gene has CDR1 LNHDA and CDR2 SQIVND (reference sequence). V was pared by 1 base and J by 7 bases, with 9 bases of the junction left unmatched. The DNA of the CDR3 is TGTGCCAGTAGTATAGCCCGGGACAGGGGAAACGGTGAAGCTTTCTTT. It is translated as CASSIARDRGNGEAFF.

The chain employs TRBV5-1 and TRBJ2-2, with D possibly TRBD2 on 6 matching bases. The CDR3 runs 16 residues. CDR1 and CDR2 from the germline V gene are SGHRS and YFSETQ. The V end was cut by 4 bases, the J end by 5 bases, with 18 bases between. The CDR3 DNA reads as TGCGCCAGCAGCCTCCTCGGGGGAGAGGGAACCGGGGAGCTGTTTTTT. This gives the protein CASSLLGGEGTGELFF.

V gene TRBV27 combines with J gene TRBJ1-4; the D gene is possibly TRBD1 (6 bases). Germline CDR1 and CDR2: MNHEY and SMNVEV (reference sequence). Trimming removed 3 bases at V and 7 bases at J, with 15 bases between. This CDR3 spans 15 amino acids. The CDR3 DNA is TGTGCCAGCAGTTTCACCGGGACAACTCCTGAAAAACTGTTTTTT. Translating gives CASSFTGTTPEKLFF.

The chain joins TRBV4-2 to TRBJ1-2; D remains ambiguous. The V and J ends lost 1 base and 4 bases respectively, with 10 bases between them. CDR3 length: 14 residues. Germline CDR1 reads LGHNA; CDR2 reads YNFKEQ. The chain's CDR3 is CASSQVHSTYGYTF. CDR3 bases: TGTGCCAGCAGCCAAGTACACAGTACCTATGGCTACACCTTC.

This clone was seen only once. The rearrangement uses TRBV7-9 and TRBJ1-5, with D maybe TRBD1 (6 bases). This CDR3 spans 15 amino acids. In germline, CDR1 is SEHNR, CDR2 FQNEAQ (reference sequence). Deletions cut 1 base from V and 0 bases from J, with 7 bases between. CDR3 in DNA: TGTGCCAGCAGCTTAGACAGGGTTAGCAATCAGCCCCAGCATTTT. Protein product: CASSLDRVSNQPQHF.

This clone was detected once. The CDR3 DNA sequence: TGCGCCAGCAGCCTAGATTCCGTAGCTAGCAATGAGCAGTTCTTC. This codes for CASSLDSVASNEQFF. The rearrangement joins TRBV4-3 to TRBJ2-1; D ambiguous. V lost 4 bases, J lost 6 bases, and 16 bases lay in between. Germline-derived CDR1 and CDR2 are LGHNA and YSLEER. The CDR3 runs 15 residues.

The J gene is TRBJ2-1, the V gene TRBV7-3; 7 nucleotides match TRBD2. The germline gives CDR1 SGHTA, CDR2 FQGTGA. V lost 2 bases, J lost 3 bases, and 4 bases stayed unmatched. This CDR3 has 15 amino acids. The CDR3 bases are TGTGCCAGCAGCTTAGGCGGGAGTGGCTACAATGAGCAGTTCTTC. Amino acid sequence: CASSLGGSGYNEQFF.

The chain joins TRBV29-1 to TRBJ2-1, with 8 bases matching TRBD1. V was clipped by 4 bases and J by 5 bases; unmatched bases: 4. The CDR3 covers 13 residues. Germline values: CDR1 SQVTM, CDR2 ANQGSEA. CDR3 nucleotide sequence: TGCAGCGTTGGACAGGGGATAGACAATGAGCAGTTCTTC. This encodes CSVGQGIDNEQFF.

The rearrangement joins TRBV4-2 to TRBJ2-1; the D is unclear. The CDR3 totals 15 residues. The V end lost 0 bases, the J end lost 0 bases, and 6 bases lay between the germline ends. Germline CDR1 reads LGHNA; CDR2 reads YNFKEQ. The CDR3 region has the DNA TGTGCCAGCAGCCAAGACAGGCCCTCCTACAATGAGCAGTTCTTC. Translated, it gives CASSQDRPSYNEQFF.

The CDR3 DNA sequence: TGTGCCAGCAGTGACGCTAGCGGGAGGTGGGGTGAGCAGTTCTTC. This translates into CASSDASGRWGEQFF. V is TRBV6-4 and J is TRBJ2-1; 11 nucleotides match TRBD2. Unmatched junction bases numbered 6, after V lost 2 bases and J lost 9 bases. In germline, CDR1 is MRHNA, CDR2 SNTAGT. The CDR3 totals 15 residues.

The CDR3 loop reads CASSIGGVSTDTQYF. The CDR3 DNA reads as TGTGCCAGTAGTATAGGGGGGGTTAGCACAGATACGCAGTATTTT. V and J are TRBV19 and TRBJ2-3, with D perhaps TRBD2 (6 bases). The V gene's germline CDR1 is LNHDA and CDR2 SQIVND (reference sequence). The CDR3 totals 15 residues. Trimming stripped 1 base from V and 0 bases from J, with 8 bases between.

This clone was detected only once. This chain links TRBV11-3 with TRBJ1-1; D unresolved. The CDR3 has 15 residues. Trimming left V 1 base short and J 5 bases short, with 14 bases between. The germline V gene encodes CDR1 SGHNT and CDR2 YENEEA. CDR3 nucleotides: TGTGCCAGCAGCTTAGCTACTAACCGGGGAACTGAAGCTTTCTTT. Amino acids: CASSLATNRGTEAFF.

This clone has a single count. The rearrangement joins TRBV19 to TRBJ1-5; D is possibly TRBD1 (6 bases). Trimming took off 5 bases at V and 6 bases at J, with 17 bases between the two ends. CDR1 and CDR2 (germline): LNHDA, SQIVND (reference sequence). The CDR3 is 15 amino acids. In DNA form, the CDR3 reads TGTGCCAGTAGTTGGGTTGGGGGGGCAGGTCAGCCCCAGCATTTT. Residues: CASSWVGGAGQPQHF.

The chain links TRBV5-1 to TRBJ2-3, with 8 bases identical to TRBD1. The CDR3 is 15 residues long. Per germline, CDR1 SGHRS and CDR2 YFSETQ. With V trimmed by 0 bases and J by 3 bases, 3 bases remained unmatched. This CDR3 reads CASSLDRGRTDTQYF. The DNA for the CDR3 is TGCGCCAGCAGCTTGGACAGGGGGAGGACAGATACGCAGTATTTT. Combining the CDR3 with reference TRBV5-1 and TRBJ2-3 gives the whole variable domain KAGVTQTPRYLIKTRGQQVTLSCSPISGHRSVSWYQQTPGQGLQFLFEYFSETQRNKGNFPGRFSGRQFSNSRSEMNVSTLELGDSALYLCASSLDRGRTDTQYFGPGTRLTVL.

This clone has only one observation. The V and J genes are TRBV11-1 and TRBJ2-1; possibly TRBD2 for D (6 bases). The CDR3 is 14 residues long. Looked up from germline, CDR1 is SGHAT and CDR2 is FQDESV (reference sequence). V was cut by 6 bases and J by 1 base, with 10 bases left in between. CDR3 protein: CASRAGYSYNEQFF. As DNA, the CDR3 is TGTGCCAGCAGAGCGGGCTATTCCTACAATGAGCAGTTCTTC.

The rearrangement links TRBV9 to TRBJ2-7; the match to TRBD2 covers 9 bases. The CDR3 spans 14 residues. Germline V gene lookup returns CDR1 SGDLS and CDR2 YYNGEE. V shed 2 bases and J 6 bases; nucleotides not matched to a gene: 6. The CDR3 spells CASSVGTSTFEQYF. The CDR3 region has the DNA TGTGCCAGCAGCGTCGGGACTAGCACGTTCGAGCAGTACTTC.

This chain links TRBV6-5 with TRBJ2-7; 11 bases fit TRBD1. V dropped 5 bases and J dropped 3; count of bases not matched to a gene: 3. Germline CDR1 is MNHEY and CDR2 is SVGAGI. The CDR3 runs to 14 residues. DNA for the CDR3: TGTGCCAGCAGTCAGGACAGGGGGCTCTACGAGCAGTACTTC. This gives the protein CASSQDRGLYEQYF.

V and J are TRBV5-4 and TRBJ2-1, with D possibly being TRBD2 (6 bases). Trimming pared 1 base from V and 10 bases from J, leaving 24 bases between. CDR3 length equals 17 residues. Per the germline V gene, CDR1 is SGHNT and CDR2 is YYREEE (reference sequence). CDR3 bases: TGTGCCAGCAGCTTGAGAAGCGGGTCCCTCCCCGGCGGGGAGCAGTTCTTC. Amino acid sequence: CASSLRSGSLPGGEQFF.

J is TRBJ1-2 and V is TRBV29-1; possibly TRBD1 for D (6 bases). CDR3 length: 12 residues. In germline, CDR1 is SQVTM, CDR2 ANQGSEA. V was pared by 4 bases and J by 7 bases, with 13 bases between. This CDR3 reads CSVGDKGLGYTF. The CDR3 coding sequence is TGCAGCGTTGGGGACAAGGGGCTTGGCTACACCTTC.

This CDR3 reads CASSVPGEGRETQYF. CDR3 coding DNA: TGTGCCAGTAGTGTCCCAGGGGAAGGAAGGGAGACCCAGTACTTC. The V call is TRBV19, the J call TRBJ2-5; D possibly corresponds to TRBD1 (6 bases). The CDR3 totals 15 residues. The V gene's germline CDR1 is LNHDA and CDR2 SQIVND (reference sequence). With 5 bases removed from V and 5 bases from J, the gap between germline ends came to 18 bases. Looking up the rest from reference TRBV19 and TRBJ2-5 gives the full variable domain: DGGITQSPKYLFRKEGQNVTLSCEQNLNHDAMYWYRQDPGQGLRLIYYSQIVNDFQKGDIAEGYSVSREKKESFPLTVTSAQKNPTAFYLCASSVPGEGRETQYFGPGTRLLVL.

The V gene is TRBV5-4, the J gene TRBJ1-1; 8 nucleotides agree with TRBD1. V trimming: 4 bases; J trimming: 7 bases; junction bases outside the gene matches: 12. Germline V lookup: CDR1 SGHNT, CDR2 YYREEE (reference sequence). The length of the CDR3 is 15 residues. CDR3 coding DNA: TGTGCCAGCAGCCCCTCTGGGACAGGCGATTATGAAGCTTTCTTT. It specifies CASSPSGTGDYEAFF.

This chain links TRBV4-1 with TRBJ2-1, with 9 positions matching TRBD2. The CDR3 sequence is 18 residues long. V shed 3 bases and J 2 bases; nucleotides not matched to a gene: 11. Germline CDR1 is MGHRA and CDR2 is YSYEKL. The DNA of the CDR3 is TGCGCCAGCAGCCACAACCGGCTGGCTAGCGGGACCTACAATGAGCAGTTCTTC. This codes for CASSHNRLASGTYNEQFF.

The rearrangement links TRBV7-9 to TRBJ2-2; no firm D call. V was pared by 6 bases and J by 4 bases, with 15 bases between. CDR1 and CDR2 from the germline V gene are SEHNR and FQNEAQ (reference sequence). The CDR3 has 15 amino acids. CDR3 sequence (DNA): TGTGCCAGCAGTCCCCGGTCACCACCCACCGGGGAGCTGTTTTTT. Translated, it gives CASSPRSPPTGELFF.